The next 8 T cell receptor beta chains were all read from a single sample in a study of blood T cell repertoires in COVID-19 (dated by TCRdb to 2019 to 2021). Preparation of the library involved the immunoSEQ multiplex PCR assay. The clones in this table, taken by TCRdb from immuneACCESS, are in-frame only. Not every clone is retained; where verified, under half of the shortfall comes from an unresolved V gene, and the cause of the rest is unknown. This sample gives 80,000 or so clones in total; around 80% of them show up just once. The ten largest clones take up roughly 15% of the sample. Sequencing used peripheral blood. These receptors were taken from a woman aged 80 or over with acute or convalescent COVID-19.

The chain has TRBV20-1 and TRBJ2-7; 7 positions match TRBD2. Losses at the gene ends were 3 bases for V and 6 bases for J; bases not matched to a gene: 2. This CDR3 contains 11 residues. CDR1 is DFQATT and CDR2 is SNEGSKA in the germline V gene (reference sequence). CDR3 sequence: CSARGEGEQYF. In nucleotides, the CDR3 is TGCAGTGCTAGGGGGGAGGGCGAGCAGTACTTC.

The chain links TRBV10-3 to TRBJ2-1; 7 bases align to TRBD2. Unmatched junction bases numbered 10, after V lost 4 bases and J lost 7 bases. CDR3 length: 15 residues. Germline V gene lookup returns CDR1 ENHRY and CDR2 SYGVKD. CDR3 amino acids: CAISGERGGANEQFF. As DNA, the CDR3 is TGTGCCATCAGTGGGGAGCGGGGAGGCGCGAATGAGCAGTTCTTC.

This chain connects TRBV11-2 to TRBJ2-7; the D is unclear. V lost 4 bases and J 0 bases, leaving 19 bases between the germline ends. The CDR3 extends over 17 amino acids. Germline V gives CDR1 SGHAT, CDR2 FQNNGV. The DNA for the CDR3 is TGTGCCAGCAGCTCCCTTACTTACAAGACTTACTCCTACGAGCAGTACTTC. Amino acids: CASSSLTYKTYSYEQYF.

This chain uses TRBV4-3 with TRBJ2-7, with 8 bases lining up with TRBD2. V lost 0 bases and J lost 5; bases outside the gene matches: 9. Per the germline V gene, CDR1 is LGHNA and CDR2 is YSLEER. This CDR3 has 16 residues. In nucleotides, the CDR3 is TGCGCCAGCAGCCAAGATCCAGGACTAGCTACCGACGAGCAGTACTTC. This codes for CASSQDPGLATDEQYF.

CDR3 in DNA: TGTGCCAGTATCAAACAGGGGGGGAAGGCAGATACGCAGTATTTT. It yields the protein CASIKQGGKADTQYF. The genes are TRBV13 and TRBJ2-3; perhaps TRBD1 as D (8 bases). V gave up 9 bases and J gave up 4 bases, with 20 bases separating them. Per the germline V gene, CDR1 is PRHDT and CDR2 is FYEKMQ (reference sequence). The CDR3 has 15 residues.

The table lists this clone with a few counts. The rearrangement joins TRBV11-2 to TRBJ1-1; 7 bases line up with TRBD1. V lost 4 bases, J lost 5 bases, and 13 bases stayed unmatched. CDR3 length: 16 amino acids. In germline, CDR1 is SGHAT, CDR2 FQNNGV. The CDR3 loop is CASSSLPGQKGTEAFF. CDR3 sequence (DNA): TGTGCCAGCAGCTCCCTACCGGGACAGAAGGGAACTGAAGCTTTCTTT.

This chain links TRBV15 with TRBJ1-2; D is unresolved. The CDR3 totals 14 residues. The V gene lost 0 bases and the J gene lost 2 bases, with 7 bases spanning the gap. CDR1 is LNHNV, CDR2 YYDKDF, per germline (reference sequence). The CDR3 sequence: CATSRDGGNYGYTF. CDR3 DNA sequence: TGTGCCACCAGCAGAGATGGCGGGAACTATGGCTACACCTTC. Combining the CDR3 with reference TRBV15 and TRBJ1-2 gives the whole variable domain DAMVIQNPRYQVTQFGKPVTLSCSQTLNHNVMYWYQQKSSQAPKLLFHYYDKDFNNEADTPDNFQSRRPNTSFCFLDIRSPGLGDTAMYLCATSRDGGNYGYTFGSGTRLTVV.

In this sample, this clone turned up once. The chain couples TRBV6-2 or TRBV6-3 to TRBJ1-5; D is possibly TRBD1 (6 bases). Germline CDR1 and CDR2: MNHEY and SVGEGT. The CDR3 runs to 16 residues. Trimming shortened V by 0 bases and J by 4 bases, and 13 bases separated the two germline ends. The CDR3 nucleotides are TGTGCCAGCAGTTACTCGACTGGGGACAATAATCAGCCCCAGCATTTT. Residues: CASSYSTGDNNQPQHF.